Shown below are 10 T cell receptor beta chains from a single sample sequenced in a study of blood T cell repertoires in COVID-19. Here immunoSEQ multiplex PCR was the method, and the copy in TCRdb shows in-frame clones only, minus some. The repertoire consists of 150,000 to 200,000 clones, with roughly nine tenths occurring once and the leading ten covering 0.75% to 0.95%. Sequencing was performed on peripheral blood. The receptors were gathered from a woman between 65 and 79 years old with acute or convalescent COVID-19.

The rearrangement joins TRBV3-1 (or the pseudogene TRBV3-2) to TRBJ2-7, with TRBD2 as a possible D gene (5 bases). V was trimmed by 0 bases and J by 0 bases, leaving 15 bases between them. This CDR3 spans 17 amino acids. Germline V lookup: CDR1 LGHDT, CDR2 YNNKEL (reference sequence). CDR3 amino acids: CASSQDQPGSSSYEQYF. CDR3 nucleotide sequence: TGTGCCAGCAGCCAAGATCAGCCGGGATCGAGCTCCTACGAGCAGTACTTC.

The rearrangement uses TRBV29-1 and TRBJ2-1; 10 bases match TRBD1. The CDR3 is made up of 16 amino acids. Trimming at V came to 0 bases and at J to 10 bases, leaving 12 bases not matched to a gene. The V gene's germline CDR1 is SQVTM and CDR2 ANQGSEA. CDR3 bases: TGCAGCGTTGAAGATCGGGCGGGACAGGGGACAAAGGAGCAGTTCTTC. Protein sequence: CSVEDRAGQGTKEQFF.

This clone has just one count. This chain links TRBV6-5 with TRBJ1-1; D is unresolved. The CDR3 is made up of 11 amino acids. Germline V CDR1 and CDR2: MNHEY, SVGAGI. V was clipped by 5 bases and J by 11 bases, with 12 bases between them. CDR3 protein: CASSQTGNAFF. The CDR3 DNA is TGTGCCAGCAGTCAGACGGGGAATGCTTTCTTT.

This chain joins TRBV28 and TRBJ1-1, with D uncertain. V was pared by 3 bases and J by 1 base, with 9 bases between. Germline CDR1 MDHEN, CDR2 SYDVKM. The CDR3 contains 14 residues. CDR3 sequence: CASSFSGWNTEAFF. The DNA for the CDR3 is TGTGCCAGCAGTTTTTCGGGGTGGAACACTGAAGCTTTCTTT.

J is TRBJ1-2 and V is TRBV5-6; D possibly corresponds to TRBD1 (6 bases). This CDR3 comprises 16 residues. Germline assignment: CDR1 SGHDT and CDR2 YYEEEE. V shed 3 bases and J shed 0 bases, with 15 bases lying between them. The CDR3 DNA reads TGTGCCAGCAGCTACTACAGGGTACGGGCTAACTATGGCTACACCTTC. This translates into CASSYYRVRANYGYTF.

This chain connects TRBV6-5 to TRBJ2-1, with D possibly TRBD2 on 5 matching bases. This CDR3 spans 14 amino acids. Germline V gene sequence: CDR1 MNHEY, CDR2 SVGAGI. V dropped 4 bases and J dropped 2 bases, with 9 bases sitting between them. This CDR3 is CASSLRATYNEQFF. Here the CDR3 DNA reads TGTGCCAGCAGTTTGAGGGCTACCTACAATGAGCAGTTCTTC.

The chain recombines TRBV28 with TRBJ1-1; the D is unclear. The CDR3 has 14 residues. Germline CDR1 MDHEN, CDR2 SYDVKM. V shed 6 bases and J shed 5 bases, with 16 bases lying between them. CDR3 nucleotide sequence: TGTGCCAGCAGCCCCCCACGACAATTGACTGAAGCTTTCTTT. Its translation is CASSPPRQLTEAFF.

The rearrangement uses TRBV2 and TRBJ1-1; possibly TRBD1 for D (6 bases). Germline loops: CDR1 SNHLY, CDR2 FYNNEI. The V and J ends lost 7 bases and 4 bases respectively, with 10 bases between them. The CDR3 runs to 12 residues. CDR3 sequence (DNA): TGTGCCAGCAATGGGGGGGCCACTGAAGCTTTCTTT. Its translation: CASNGGATEAFF.

The chain carries TRBV6-5 and TRBJ2-5; 9 bases map to TRBD1. The CDR3 runs to 15 residues. V was pared by 2 bases and J by 7 bases, with 8 bases of the junction left unmatched. The germline V gene has CDR1 MNHEY and CDR2 SVGAGI. The CDR3 region has the DNA TGTGCCAGCAGTTACGCGCGGACAGGGGATGGGACCCAGTACTTC. Amino acids: CASSYARTGDGTQYF.

The chain has TRBV9 and TRBJ2-5; D might be TRBD2 (5 bases). Germline V gene data show CDR1 as SGDLS and CDR2 as YYNGEE. V was clipped by 0 bases and J by 3 bases, with 6 bases between them. CDR3 size: 13 residues. CDR3 in DNA: TGTGCCAGCAGCGTAGGAGCGGAAGAGACCCAGTACTTC. This sequence encodes CASSVGAEETQYF.